This T cell receptor (beta chain) was recovered during a study of T cells expressing NK-cell markers. Study background: From sorted CD3+CD56+NKG2C+, CD3+CD56+NKG2C- and CD3+CD56-NKG2C+ T cells came the TCR beta repertoires. Sequenced donors, eight in total, included seven who were HCMV-seropositive and one who was seronegative.

Findings and caveats of the study: Topping the CD3+CD56-NKG2C+ fraction as well were these clonotypes, in a few donors.

With respect to this clonotype: No antigen is known for it.

CDR1 and CDR2 (germline): LGHNA, YNFKEQ. This CDR3 has 15 residues. UMI-tagged 5'RACE template switching yielded the TCR beta cDNA. TCRdb reprocessed the 5' RACE reads; each CDR3 protein has one entry and no DNA is given. The sample holds about 540,000 distinct CDR3 sequences. This sequence originates from a man between 18 and 35 years old in good health. Sequenced: blood T cells: a sorted CD56 or NKG2C T cell subset, CD4+ or CD8+ T cells, or bulk PBMC T cells (not recorded which). The chain joins TRBV4-2 to TRBJ2-5; lacking DNA, the TRBD2 call made by TCRdb goes unchecked. The CDR3 here is CASSQDYPSQETQYF.